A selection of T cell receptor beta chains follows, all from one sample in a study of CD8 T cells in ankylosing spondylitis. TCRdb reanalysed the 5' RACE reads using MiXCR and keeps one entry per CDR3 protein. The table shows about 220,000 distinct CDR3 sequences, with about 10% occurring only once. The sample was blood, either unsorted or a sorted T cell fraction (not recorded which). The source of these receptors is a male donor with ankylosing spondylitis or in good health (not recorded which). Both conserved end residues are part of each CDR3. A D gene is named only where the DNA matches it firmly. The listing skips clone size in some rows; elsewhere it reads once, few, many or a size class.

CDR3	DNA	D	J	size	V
CASSSLGGGQETQYF	TGTGCCAGCAGCTCCCTGGGGGGGGGCCAAGAGACCCAGTACTTC	TRBD2	TRBJ2-5	few	TRBV5-6
CASSFSPIEGTEAFF	TGTGCCAGCAGCTTTTCCCCGATTGAGGGTACTGAAGCTTTCTTT	NA	TRBJ1-1	many	TRBV7-8
CASSYGFGTEAFF	TGTGCCAGCAGTTACGGTTTTGGTACTGAAGCTTTCTTT	NA	TRBJ1-1	many	TRBV6-6
CASSLETVEAFF	TGTGCCAGCAGCTTGGAGACAGTAGAAGCTTTCTTT	NA	TRBJ1-1	many	TRBV7-2
CASSEASRGNQPQHF	TGCGCCAGCAGCGAGGCTTCCAGGGGCAATCAGCCCCAGCATTTT	NA	TRBJ1-5	few	TRBV5-1
CASSYQLNTGELFF	TGTGCCAGCAGTTACCAACTAAACACCGGGGAGCTGTTTTTT	NA	TRBJ2-2	many	TRBV6-5
CASSFGGGRATNEKLFF	TGTGCCAGCAGTTTTGGGGGGGGCCGTGCAACTAATGAAAAACTGTTTTTT	NA	TRBJ1-4	many	TRBV28
CASSQEKSGELFF	TGTGCCAGCAGCCAAGAAAAGTCGGGGGAGCTGTTTTTT	NA	TRBJ2-2	NA	TRBV4-2
CASSYQQGGNEKLFF	TGTGCCAGCAGTTATCAACAGGGGGGGAATGAAAAACTGTTTTTT	TRBD1	TRBJ1-4	many	TRBV28
CASSLVQGAWETQYF	TGTGCCAGCAGTTTGGTACAGGGGGCTTGGGAGACCCAGTACTTC	TRBD1	TRBJ2-5	many	TRBV12-3/TRBV12-4
CASSPGVSGANVLTF	TGCGCCAGCAGCCCGGGAGTCTCTGGGGCCAACGTCCTGACTTTC	NA	TRBJ2-6	many	TRBV5-1
CASRRVDTGELFF	TGTGCTAGCAGACGAGTGGACACCGGGGAGCTGTTTTTT	NA	TRBJ2-2	many	TRBV7-7
CASSPIARDGSYEQYF	TGTGCCAGCAGTCCTATCGCTCGGGACGGTTCCTACGAGCAGTACTTC	NA	TRBJ2-7	many	TRBV6-1
CASRVGAGYNEQFF	TGCGCCAGCAGGGTGGGGGCCGGCTACAATGAGCAGTTCTTC	NA	TRBJ2-1	many	TRBV5-1
CSARDPGGVSSGANVLTF	TGCAGTGCTAGAGATCCTGGCGGGGTGAGCTCTGGGGCCAACGTCCTGACTTTC	NA	TRBJ2-6	many	TRBV20-1
CASSSPAGESPDYGHTF	TGTGCCAGCAGCTCCCCGGCCGGTGAGTCCCCTGACTATGGCCACACCTTC	NA	TRBJ1-2	NA	TRBV7-2
CASSPGGTGNTEAFF	TGCGCCAGCAGCCCGGGTGGGACAGGGAACACTGAAGCTTTCTTT	TRBD1	TRBJ1-1	few	TRBV5-1
CASSSGQPTGGYTF	TGTGCCAGCAGTTCGGGACAGCCCACTGGCGGCTACACCTTC	TRBD1	TRBJ1-2	many	TRBV12-3/TRBV12-4
CASSLGQGRSEAFF	TGTGCCAGCAGTTTAGGACAGGGAAGGTCTGAAGCTTTCTTT	TRBD1	TRBJ1-1	many	TRBV12-3/TRBV12-4
CASSLVSRIEGHEQYF	TGCGCCAGCAGCTTGGTCTCACGAATCGAGGGCCACGAGCAGTACTTC	NA	TRBJ2-7	many	TRBV5-1
CSAGGAGTEAFF	TGCAGTGCCGGGGGGGCTGGCACTGAAGCTTTCTTT	NA	TRBJ1-1	many	TRBV20-1
CSGGTNTGELFF	TGCAGCGGGGGGACGAACACCGGGGAGCTGTTTTTT	NA	TRBJ2-2	many	TRBV29-1
CATNVTMKGLRESGANVLTF	TGTGCCACCAATGTTACCATGAAGGGACTCCGCGAATCTGGGGCCAACGTCCTGACTTTC	NA	TRBJ2-6	NA	TRBV24-1
CSARHQHTGELFF	TGCAGTGCTAGGCATCAGCACACCGGGGAGCTGTTTTTT	NA	TRBJ2-2	many	TRBV20-1
CASSLGQVNQPQHF	TGTGCCAGCAGCTTGGGACAGGTAAATCAGCCCCAGCATTTT	NA	TRBJ1-5	many	TRBV5-6
CASSPVTQETQYF	TGTGCCAGCTCACCAGTGACCCAAGAGACCCAGTACTTC	NA	TRBJ2-5	NA	TRBV18
CASSAVGAGSLTDTQYF	TGCGCCAGCAGCGCCGTAGGGGCGGGGAGCCTCACAGATACGCAGTATTTT	NA	TRBJ2-3	many	TRBV5-1
CSATGTGDSYNEQFF	TGCAGTGCTACCGGGACAGGGGATTCCTACAATGAGCAGTTCTTC	TRBD1	TRBJ2-1	many	TRBV20-1
CASSYQTGGATNEKLFF	TGTGCCAGCAGTTACCAGACAGGGGGAGCGACTAATGAAAAACTGTTTTTT	TRBD1	TRBJ1-4	NA	TRBV12-3/TRBV12-4
CASSLALRGSGVYEQYF	TGCGCCAGCAGCTTGGCCCTGCGGGGGTCCGGCGTATACGAGCAGTACTTC	TRBD2	TRBJ2-7	NA	TRBV5-1
CASRLNTEAFF	TGTGCCAGCAGGTTGAACACTGAAGCTTTCTTT	NA	TRBJ1-1	many	TRBV6-6
CASRGSSTDTQYF	TGTGCCAGCAGGGGCAGTAGCACAGATACGCAGTATTTT	NA	TRBJ2-3	many	TRBV12-3/TRBV12-4
CASSYTTSGANVLTF	TGTGCCAGCAGTTACACTACCTCTGGGGCCAACGTCCTGACTTTC	NA	TRBJ2-6	few	TRBV28
CASSLAPRGRWTEAFF	TGTGCCAGCAGCTTGGCCCCCCGGGGTAGATGGACTGAAGCTTTCTTT	NA	TRBJ1-1	many	TRBV5-6
CASSPSGTSVNEQFF	TGTGCCAGCAGCCCCTCCGGGACTAGCGTCAATGAGCAGTTCTTC	TRBD2	TRBJ2-1	many	TRBV9